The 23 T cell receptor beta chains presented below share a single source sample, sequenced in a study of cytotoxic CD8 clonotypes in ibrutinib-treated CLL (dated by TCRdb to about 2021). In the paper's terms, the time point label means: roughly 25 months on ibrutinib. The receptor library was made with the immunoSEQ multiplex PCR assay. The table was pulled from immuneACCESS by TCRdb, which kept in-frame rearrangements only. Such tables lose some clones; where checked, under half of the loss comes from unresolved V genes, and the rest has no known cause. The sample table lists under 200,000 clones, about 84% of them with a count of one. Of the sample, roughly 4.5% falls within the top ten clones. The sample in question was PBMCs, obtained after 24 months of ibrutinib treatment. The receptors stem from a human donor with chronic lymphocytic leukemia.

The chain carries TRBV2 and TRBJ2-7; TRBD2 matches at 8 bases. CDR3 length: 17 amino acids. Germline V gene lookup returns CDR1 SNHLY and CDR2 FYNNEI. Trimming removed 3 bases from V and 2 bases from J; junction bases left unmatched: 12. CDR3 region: CASSDDAGGRPPYEQYF. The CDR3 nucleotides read TGTGCCAGCAGTGATGACGCGGGAGGACGACCGCCCTACGAGCAGTACTTC.

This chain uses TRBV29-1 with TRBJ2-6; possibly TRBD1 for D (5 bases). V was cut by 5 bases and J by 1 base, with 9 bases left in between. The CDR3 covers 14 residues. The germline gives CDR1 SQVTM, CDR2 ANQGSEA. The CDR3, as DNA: TGCAGCGTTACTTCAGGGTCTGGGGCCAACGTCCTGACTTTC. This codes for CSVTSGSGANVLTF. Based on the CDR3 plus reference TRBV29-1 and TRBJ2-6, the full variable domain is SAVISQKPSRDICQRGTSLTIQCQVDSQVTMMFWYRQQPGQSLTLIATANQGSEATYESGFVIDKFPISRPNLTFSTLTVSNMSPEDSSIYLCSVTSGSGANVLTFGAGSRLTVL.

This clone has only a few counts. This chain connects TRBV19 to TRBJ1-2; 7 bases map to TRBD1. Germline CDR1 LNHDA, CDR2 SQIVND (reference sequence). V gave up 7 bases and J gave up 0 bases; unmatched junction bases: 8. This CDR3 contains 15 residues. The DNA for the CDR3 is TGTGCCAGTATGGGCAGGGGGAGATCTAACTATGGCTACACCTTC. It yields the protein CASMGRGRSNYGYTF.

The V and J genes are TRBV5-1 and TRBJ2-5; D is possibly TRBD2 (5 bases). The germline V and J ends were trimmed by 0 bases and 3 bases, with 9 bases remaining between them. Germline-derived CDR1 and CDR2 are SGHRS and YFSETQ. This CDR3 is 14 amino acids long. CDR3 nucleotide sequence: TGCGCCAGCAGCTTGGGAGGGAGCGAAGAGACCCAGTACTTC. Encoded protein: CASSLGGSEETQYF.

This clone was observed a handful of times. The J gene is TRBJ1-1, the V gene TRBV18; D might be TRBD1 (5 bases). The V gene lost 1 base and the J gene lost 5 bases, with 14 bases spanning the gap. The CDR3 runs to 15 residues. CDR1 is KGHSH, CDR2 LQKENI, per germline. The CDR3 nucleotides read TGTGCCAGCTCACCACTGCCAGGGCTAGGTACTGAAGCTTTCTTT. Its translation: CASSPLPGLGTEAFF.

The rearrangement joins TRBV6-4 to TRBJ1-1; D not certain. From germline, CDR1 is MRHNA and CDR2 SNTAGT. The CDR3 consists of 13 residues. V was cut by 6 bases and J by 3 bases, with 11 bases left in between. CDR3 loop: CASSRFSDTEAFF. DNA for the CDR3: TGTGCCAGCAGCCGGTTTTCGGACACTGAAGCTTTCTTT.

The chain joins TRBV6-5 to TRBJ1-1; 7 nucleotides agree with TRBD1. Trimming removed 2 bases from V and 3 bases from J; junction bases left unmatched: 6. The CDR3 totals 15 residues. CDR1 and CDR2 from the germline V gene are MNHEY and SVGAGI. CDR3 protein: CASSYRSRGHTEAFF. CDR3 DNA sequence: TGTGCCAGCAGTTACCGTTCGAGGGGGCACACTGAAGCTTTCTTT.

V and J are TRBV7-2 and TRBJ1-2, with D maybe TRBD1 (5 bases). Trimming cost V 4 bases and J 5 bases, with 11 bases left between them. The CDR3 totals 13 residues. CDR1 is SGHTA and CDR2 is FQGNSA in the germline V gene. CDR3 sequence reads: CASSSGDPYGYTF. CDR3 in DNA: TGTGCCAGCAGCTCGGGGGACCCTTATGGCTACACCTTC.

CDR3 in DNA: TGTGCCAGCAGCTTAGTCGGGGCGGAGCAAGAGACCCAGTACTTC. Amino acids: CASSLVGAEQETQYF. This sequence joins TRBV11-2 and TRBJ2-5, with D perhaps being TRBD1 or TRBD2 (5 bases each). CDR3 length equals 15 residues. The V and J ends lost 1 base and 2 bases respectively, with 11 bases between them. The germline CDR1 and CDR2 sequences are SGHAT and FQNNGV.

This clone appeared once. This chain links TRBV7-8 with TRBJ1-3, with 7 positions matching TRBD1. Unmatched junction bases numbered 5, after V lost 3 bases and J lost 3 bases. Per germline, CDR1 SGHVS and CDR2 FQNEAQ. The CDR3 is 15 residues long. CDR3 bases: TGTGCCAGCAGCTTTCGGGACAGTTTTGGAAACACCATATATTTT. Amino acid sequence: CASSFRDSFGNTIYF. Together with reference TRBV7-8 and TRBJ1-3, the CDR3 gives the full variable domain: GAGVSQSPRYKVAKRGQDVALRCDPISGHVSLFWYQQALGQGPEFLTYFQNEAQLDKSGLPSDRFFAERPEGSVSTLKIQRTQQEDSAVYLCASSFRDSFGNTIYFGEGSWLTVV.

CDR3 sequence reads: CAVRMNTEAFF. In DNA form, the CDR3 reads TGTGCCGTCAGGATGAACACTGAAGCTTTCTTT. J is TRBJ1-1 and V is TRBV7-2; D unclear. The germline V gene has CDR1 SGHTA and CDR2 FQGNSA. Trimming stripped 11 bases from V and 0 bases from J, with 7 bases between. The CDR3 is made up of 11 amino acids.

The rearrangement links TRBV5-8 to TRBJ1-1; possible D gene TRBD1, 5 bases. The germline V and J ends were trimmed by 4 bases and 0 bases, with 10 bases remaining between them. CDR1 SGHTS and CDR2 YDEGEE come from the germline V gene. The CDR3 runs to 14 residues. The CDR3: CASSRGLLNTEAFF. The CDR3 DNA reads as TGTGCCAGCAGCCGGGGCTTGCTGAACACTGAAGCTTTCTTT.

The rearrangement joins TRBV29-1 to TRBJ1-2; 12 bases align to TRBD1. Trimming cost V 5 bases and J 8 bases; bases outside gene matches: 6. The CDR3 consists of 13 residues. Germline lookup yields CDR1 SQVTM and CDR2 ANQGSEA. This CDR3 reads CSVTGQGAHGYTF. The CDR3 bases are TGCAGCGTTACGGGACAGGGGGCGCACGGCTACACCTTC.

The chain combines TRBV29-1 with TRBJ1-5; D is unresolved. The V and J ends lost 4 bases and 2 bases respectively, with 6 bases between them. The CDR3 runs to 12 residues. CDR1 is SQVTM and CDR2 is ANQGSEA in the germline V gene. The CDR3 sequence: CSVAIGNQPQHF. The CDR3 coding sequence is TGCAGCGTTGCTATCGGCAATCAGCCCCAGCATTTT.

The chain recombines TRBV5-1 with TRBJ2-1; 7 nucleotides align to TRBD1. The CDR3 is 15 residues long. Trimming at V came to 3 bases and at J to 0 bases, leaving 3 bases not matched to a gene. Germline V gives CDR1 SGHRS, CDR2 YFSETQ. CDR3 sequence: CASSSTGSSYNEQFF. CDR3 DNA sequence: TGCGCCAGCAGCTCGACAGGGAGCTCCTACAATGAGCAGTTCTTC.

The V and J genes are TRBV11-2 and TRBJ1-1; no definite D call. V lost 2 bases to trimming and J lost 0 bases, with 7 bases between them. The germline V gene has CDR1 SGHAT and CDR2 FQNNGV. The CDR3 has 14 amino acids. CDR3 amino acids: CASSLLVLNTEAFF. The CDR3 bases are TGTGCCAGCAGCTTATTAGTTTTGAACACTGAAGCTTTCTTT.

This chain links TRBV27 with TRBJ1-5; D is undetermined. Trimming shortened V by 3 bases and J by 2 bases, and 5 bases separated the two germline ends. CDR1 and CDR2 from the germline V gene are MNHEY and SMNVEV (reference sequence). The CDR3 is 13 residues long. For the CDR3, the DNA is TGTGCCAGCAGTTTGCAGGGCAATCAGCCCCAGCATTTT. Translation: CASSLQGNQPQHF.

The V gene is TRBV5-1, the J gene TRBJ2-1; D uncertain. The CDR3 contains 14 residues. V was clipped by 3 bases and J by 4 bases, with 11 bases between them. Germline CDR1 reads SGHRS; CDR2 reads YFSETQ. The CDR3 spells CASSWAGPYNEQFF. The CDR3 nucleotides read TGCGCCAGCAGCTGGGCTGGTCCTTACAATGAGCAGTTCTTC.

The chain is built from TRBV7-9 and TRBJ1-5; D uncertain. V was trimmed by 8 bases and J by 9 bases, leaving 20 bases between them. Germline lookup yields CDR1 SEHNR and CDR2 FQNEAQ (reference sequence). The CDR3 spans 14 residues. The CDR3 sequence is CASQRVPSSLPQHF. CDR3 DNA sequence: TGTGCCAGCCAGAGGGTGCCCTCTTCTCTGCCCCAGCATTTT.

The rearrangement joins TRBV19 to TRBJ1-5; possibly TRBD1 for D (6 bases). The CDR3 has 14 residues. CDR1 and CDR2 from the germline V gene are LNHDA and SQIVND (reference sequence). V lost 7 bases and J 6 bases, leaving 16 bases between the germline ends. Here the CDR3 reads CASKLTGSGQPQHF. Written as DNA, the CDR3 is TGTGCCAGTAAGCTAACAGGGTCGGGTCAGCCCCAGCATTTT. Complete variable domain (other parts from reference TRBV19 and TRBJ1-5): DGGITQSPKYLFRKEGQNVTLSCEQNLNHDAMYWYRQDPGQGLRLIYYSQIVNDFQKGDIAEGYSVSREKKESFPLTVTSAQKNPTAFYLCASKLTGSGQPQHFGDGTRLSIL.

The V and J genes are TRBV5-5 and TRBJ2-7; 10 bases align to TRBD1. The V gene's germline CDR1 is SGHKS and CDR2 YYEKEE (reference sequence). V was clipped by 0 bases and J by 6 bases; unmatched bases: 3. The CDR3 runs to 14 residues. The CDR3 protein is CASSLGDRGPEQYF. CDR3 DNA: TGTGCCAGCAGCTTGGGGGACAGGGGCCCCGAGCAGTACTTC.

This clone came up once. This chain's CDR3 is CASSFAPGTDYEQYF. CDR3 bases: TGTGCCAGCAGCTTCGCCCCCGGGACAGACTACGAGCAGTACTTC. J is TRBJ2-7 and V is TRBV7-9, with 7 bases lining up with TRBD1. The CDR3 has 15 amino acids. Trimming removed 3 bases from V and 3 bases from J; junction bases left unmatched: 8. Looked up from germline, CDR1 is SEHNR and CDR2 is FQNEAQ (reference sequence).

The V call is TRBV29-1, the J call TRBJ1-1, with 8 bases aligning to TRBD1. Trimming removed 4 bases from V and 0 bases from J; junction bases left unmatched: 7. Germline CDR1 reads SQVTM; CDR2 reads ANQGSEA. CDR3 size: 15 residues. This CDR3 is CSVGGDRGLNTEAFF. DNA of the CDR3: TGCAGCGTTGGGGGAGACAGGGGCTTGAACACTGAAGCTTTCTTT.